The 31 T cell receptor beta chains presented below share a single source sample, sequenced in a study of T cell changes during pregnancy in multiple sclerosis. Profiled with immunoSEQ multiplex PCR; TCRdb holds only in-frame clones, not every one. The sample lists almost 35,000 clones, just over 90% occurring once. This specimen was CD8+ T cells from peripheral blood mononuclear cells, taken in the first trimester of pregnancy. Every receptor here comes from a female donor with multiple sclerosis, enrolled in a pregnancy study.

The chain carries TRBV4-1 and TRBJ2-1, with TRBD2 matching over 8 bases. Per the germline V gene, CDR1 is MGHRA and CDR2 is YSYEKL. With 2 bases clipped from V and 5 bases from J, the junction kept 5 bases outside the gene matches. The CDR3 has 15 residues. The CDR3 coding sequence is TGCGCCAGCAGCCAAATGCTAGCGGGCAACAATGAGCAGTTCTTC. It translates to CASSQMLAGNNEQFF.

As DNA, the CDR3 is TGTGCCAGCATCCCACCCCCCCGGACAGGGCTTGCCCACGAGCAGTACTTC. Amino acid sequence: CASIPPPRTGLAHEQYF. This chain links TRBV28 with TRBJ2-7; 8 nucleotides line up with TRBD1. Trimming took 7 bases from V and 5 from J; bases not matched to a gene: 19. The CDR3 is made up of 17 amino acids. CDR1 and CDR2 (germline): MDHEN, SYDVKM.

The genes are TRBV7-8 and TRBJ2-1, with TRBD2 matching over 10 bases. CDR1 is SGHVS and CDR2 is FQNEAQ in the germline V gene. J was trimmed by 2 bases and V by 5 bases; bases with no gene match: 3. This CDR3 comprises 15 residues. The CDR3 loop is CASSQREGPYNEQFF. CDR3 in DNA: TGTGCCAGCAGCCAGCGGGAGGGACCCTACAATGAGCAGTTCTTC. The full variable domain, its missing parts supplied by reference TRBV7-8 and TRBJ2-1, is GAGVSQSPRYKVAKRGQDVALRCDPISGHVSLFWYQQALGQGPEFLTYFQNEAQLDKSGLPSDRFFAERPEGSVSTLKIQRTQQEDSAVYLCASSQREGPYNEQFFGPGTRLTVL.

This rearrangement joins TRBV18 to TRBJ2-1; a weak D match, TRBD2 (7 bases). Trimming pared 2 bases from V and 11 bases from J, leaving 19 bases between. CDR3 length equals 15 residues. Germline lookup yields CDR1 KGHSH and CDR2 LQKENI. CDR3 residues: CASSPEGVSSGKQFF. CDR3 coding DNA: TGTGCCAGCTCACCAGAGGGGGTATCTAGCGGAAAGCAGTTCTTC.

The chain combines TRBV27 with TRBJ1-5; 7 bases fit TRBD1. This CDR3 has 16 amino acids. J gave up 4 bases and V 0 bases, and 6 bases lay outside the gene matches. Germline loops: CDR1 MNHEY, CDR2 SMNVEV (reference sequence). CDR3 in DNA: TGTGCCAGCAGTTTATCCCAGGGGGGCGTAAATCAGCCCCAGCATTTT. Protein: CASSLSQGGVNQPQHF.

The V gene is TRBV30, the J gene TRBJ2-6; D ambiguous. This CDR3 contains 16 residues. CDR1 GTSNPN and CDR2 SVGIG come from the germline V gene (reference sequence). The V and J ends lost 1 base and 0 bases respectively, with 10 bases between them. The CDR3 DNA reads TGTGCCTGGAGTGCCTATAATCCCTCTGGGGCCAACGTCCTGACTTTC. Translation gives CAWSAYNPSGANVLTF.

This rearrangement joins TRBV29-1 to TRBJ2-5, with 10 nucleotides matching TRBD2. CDR3 length equals 16 residues. Losses at the gene ends were 6 bases for V and 5 bases for J; bases not matched to a gene: 15. CDR1 SQVTM and CDR2 ANQGSEA come from the germline V gene. This CDR3 is CSVGGGLAGDAETQYF. DNA for the CDR3: TGCAGCGTCGGGGGCGGGCTAGCGGGAGATGCGGAGACCCAGTACTTC.

This chain connects TRBV11-2 to TRBJ2-7; tentative D call: TRBD1 (5 bases). V was pared by 2 bases and J by 2 bases, with 19 bases between. This CDR3 spans 17 amino acids. Per germline, CDR1 SGHAT and CDR2 FQNNGV. The DNA for the CDR3 is TGTGCCAGCAGCTTACTGCACAAGGGGTCGATCACCTACGAGCAGTACTTC. It codes for CASSLLHKGSITYEQYF. Filled out from reference TRBV11-2 and TRBJ2-7, the complete variable domain reads EAGVAQSPRYKIIEKRQSVAFWCNPISGHATLYWYQQILGQGPKLLIQFQNNGVVDDSQLPKDRFSAERLKGVDSTLKIQPAKLEDSAVYLCASSLLHKGSITYEQYFGPGTRLTVT.

The chain carries TRBV5-6 and TRBJ1-1, with TRBD1 identical over 8 bases. CDR1 and CDR2 from the germline V gene are SGHDT and YYEEEE. This CDR3 is built from 12 residues. V shed 4 bases and J 7 bases; nucleotides not matched to a gene: 3. DNA of the CDR3: TGTGCCAGCAGCCCCGGACAGGGTGAAGCTTTCTTT. It encodes CASSPGQGEAFF.

The J gene is TRBJ2-1, the V gene TRBV27, with D perhaps TRBD2 (5 bases). Germline V gene lookup returns CDR1 MNHEY and CDR2 SMNVEV (reference sequence). The CDR3 is 16 amino acids. The V gene lost 5 bases and the J gene lost 0 bases, with 14 bases spanning the gap. The CDR3 DNA is TGTGCCAGCAGTCCCAAGGACTGCTGCTCCTACAATGAGCAGTTCTTC. Translating it yields CASSPKDCCSYNEQFF.

The V and J genes are TRBV29-1 and TRBJ2-1; maybe TRBD1 (5 bases). This CDR3 is built from 13 residues. In germline, CDR1 is SQVTM, CDR2 ANQGSEA. V was pared by 1 base and J by 6 bases, with 10 bases between. The chain's CDR3 is CSVEGGNSNEQFF. The CDR3 bases are TGCAGCGTTGAAGGGGGCAATAGCAATGAGCAGTTCTTC.

The CDR3 DNA follows: TGTGCCAGTAGTAGGTGGACAGGGGGCGATCAGCCCCAGCATTTT. Its translation: CASSRWTGGDQPQHF. The chain is built from TRBV19 and TRBJ1-5; 11 bases fit TRBD1. The junction had 4 bases not matched to a gene; V was cut back by 4 bases and J by 5 bases. This CDR3 contains 15 residues. CDR1 is LNHDA, CDR2 SQIVND, per germline (reference sequence).

J is TRBJ2-5 and V is TRBV15, with D maybe TRBD1 (5 bases). The CDR3 loop spans 14 amino acids. V lost 0 bases, J lost 4 bases, and 9 bases lay in between. Per the germline V gene, CDR1 is LNHNV and CDR2 is YYDKDF (reference sequence). The CDR3 loop reads CATSRDPRGETQYF. CDR3 nucleotides: TGTGCCACCAGCAGAGATCCAAGGGGAGAGACCCAGTACTTC.

The chain couples TRBV27 to TRBJ2-1, with 8 positions matching TRBD1. Germline values: CDR1 MNHEY, CDR2 SMNVEV (reference sequence). The CDR3 is 14 residues long. V was pared by 3 bases and J by 4 bases, with 2 bases of the junction left unmatched. CDR3: CASSLGQEYNEQFF. CDR3 coding DNA: TGTGCCAGCAGTTTGGGACAGGAGTACAATGAGCAGTTCTTC.

The chain links TRBV30 to TRBJ2-7; D is possibly TRBD2 (5 bases). Trimming pared 8 bases from V and 2 bases from J, leaving 13 bases between. This CDR3 has 12 residues. The V gene's germline CDR1 is GTSNPN and CDR2 SVGIG (reference sequence). The CDR3 spells CATDTGTYEQYF. DNA for the CDR3: TGTGCCACCGATACCGGGACCTACGAGCAGTACTTC.

This CDR3 is CASSLAYSGNEQFF. The DNA of the CDR3 is TGTGCCAGCAGCTTAGCATATAGCGGAAATGAGCAGTTCTTC. This chain connects TRBV11-1 to TRBJ2-1, with a tentative D call TRBD2 (6 bases). This CDR3 is 14 amino acids long. V was pared by 0 bases and J by 7 bases, with 10 bases between. Germline V gene sequence: CDR1 SGHAT, CDR2 FQDESV (reference sequence).

The V and J genes are TRBV4-1 and TRBJ2-7; 7 nucleotides match TRBD1. The CDR3 is 18 amino acids. Trimming at V came to 0 bases and at J to 2 bases, leaving 13 bases not matched to a gene. Germline values: CDR1 MGHRA, CDR2 YSYEKL. The CDR3 DNA sequence: TGCGCCAGCAGCCAAGAGGAGATAGGGGGCGGTAGGCCCTACGAGCAGTACTTC. Its protein product is CASSQEEIGGGRPYEQYF.

The rearrangement uses TRBV29-1 and TRBJ2-1, with 8 bases fitting TRBD1. Germline lookup yields CDR1 SQVTM and CDR2 ANQGSEA. The V and J ends lost 0 bases and 8 bases, in that order; junction bases with no gene match: 6. The CDR3 runs to 14 residues. The CDR3 coding sequence is TGCAGCGTTGAAGATTCCCCAGGGGGCGATGAGCAGTTCTTC. It encodes CSVEDSPGGDEQFF.

This chain uses TRBV6-5 with TRBJ2-7; D call uncertain. The CDR3 consists of 13 residues. Trimming removed 6 bases at V and 5 bases at J, with 14 bases between. Germline V gives CDR1 MNHEY, CDR2 SVGAGI. Written as DNA, the CDR3 is TGTGCCAGCAGCCCGTTGAGCGCGCACGAGCAGTACTTC. As protein: CASSPLSAHEQYF.

The chain has TRBV28 and TRBJ2-3; maybe TRBD2 (5 bases). Germline V lookup: CDR1 MDHEN, CDR2 SYDVKM. The length of the CDR3 is 12 residues. V shed 2 bases and J shed 5 bases, with 5 bases lying between them. The CDR3: CASSLREDTQYF. The CDR3 coding sequence is TGTGCCAGCAGTTTACGGGAAGATACGCAGTATTTT.

The rearrangement uses TRBV6-5 and TRBJ2-1; D is possibly TRBD2 (5 bases). Germline V gene data show CDR1 as MNHEY and CDR2 as SVGAGI. V lost 6 bases and J lost 9, with 21 bases in between. The CDR3 totals 15 residues. The CDR3 protein is CASSPSFSVRGEQFF. In DNA form, the CDR3 reads TGTGCCAGCAGCCCTAGCTTCTCAGTACGAGGTGAGCAGTTCTTC.

This sequence joins TRBV20-1 and TRBJ2-1, with no clear D. The V gene lost 5 bases and the J gene lost 9 bases, with 11 bases spanning the gap. The germline V gene encodes CDR1 DFQATT and CDR2 SNEGSKA (reference sequence). CDR3 size: 11 residues. As DNA, the CDR3 is TGCAGTGCTCCACACCTCGCTGAGCAGTTCTTC. Protein sequence: CSAPHLAEQFF.

This clone was seen once. The rearrangement links TRBV5-5 to TRBJ2-3; 13 bases map to TRBD2. CDR3 length: 15 amino acids. Germline-derived CDR1 and CDR2 are SGHKS and YYEKEE (reference sequence). V dropped 3 bases and J dropped 10; count of bases not matched to a gene: 8. CDR3 DNA: TGTGCCAGCAGCTCACCCTGGACTAGCGGGAGTGCGCAGTATTTT. Protein sequence: CASSSPWTSGSAQYF. Looking up the rest from reference TRBV5-5 and TRBJ2-3 gives the full variable domain: DAGVTQSPTHLIKTRGQQVTLRCSPISGHKSVSWYQQVLGQGPQFIFQYYEKEERGRGNFPDRFSARQFPNYSSELNVNALLLGDSALYLCASSSPWTSGSAQYFGPGTRLTVL.

The rearrangement uses TRBV10-1 and TRBJ2-6, with 9 bases identical to TRBD1. CDR1 and CDR2 from the germline V gene are WNHNN and SYGVQD (reference sequence). The CDR3 runs 17 residues. Germline trimming cut 5 bases from V and 4 bases from J; bases unmatched to any gene: 9. CDR3 in DNA: TGCGCCAGCAGTACTACCGGGACAGGGTTGGGGGCCAACGTCCTGACTTTC. The encoded protein is CASSTTGTGLGANVLTF.

This clone was counted only a few times. The J gene is TRBJ1-2, the V gene TRBV7-2, with 8 bases matching TRBD1. This CDR3 has 12 amino acids. Germline CDR1 is SGHTA and CDR2 is FQGNSA. With V trimmed by 2 bases and J by 8 bases, 1 base remained unmatched. The CDR3 nucleotides read TGTGCCAGCAGCTTAACAGGGGGGGGCTACACCTTC. This encodes CASSLTGGGYTF.

The chain links TRBV5-1 to TRBJ2-2; TRBD2 aligns across 8 bases. This CDR3 spans 17 amino acids. After removal of 4 bases from V and 5 bases from J, the junction contained 13 bases not matched to a gene. The germline gives CDR1 SGHRS, CDR2 YFSETQ. The CDR3 loop reads CASSPRGGRPATGELFF. The CDR3 nucleotides read TGCGCCAGCAGCCCCCGGGGCGGGAGGCCGGCTACCGGGGAGCTGTTTTTT.

The chain couples TRBV2 to TRBJ1-2; the match to TRBD1 covers 7 bases. The CDR3 is 17 residues long. Per the germline V gene, CDR1 is SNHLY and CDR2 is FYNNEI. Trimming at V came to 10 bases and at J to 4 bases, leaving 21 bases not matched to a gene. The CDR3: CATILPGQRTGIYGYTF. The CDR3 nucleotides read TGTGCCACCATATTACCGGGACAGCGAACAGGTATCTATGGCTACACCTTC.

This clone came up once. J is TRBJ2-1 and V is TRBV13; 11 positions match TRBD2. With V trimmed by 4 bases and J by 3 bases, 5 bases remained unmatched. CDR1 is PRHDT and CDR2 is FYEKMQ in the germline V gene (reference sequence). The CDR3 is 16 residues long. CDR3 loop: CASSSTSGSVYNEQFF. The DNA of the CDR3 is TGTGCCAGCAGCTCCACTAGCGGGAGTGTCTACAATGAGCAGTTCTTC.

This clone was seen just once. This sequence joins TRBV9 and TRBJ1-4; TRBD1 aligns across 9 bases. The J segment lost 7 bases and the V segment lost 0 bases, leaving 4 bases of the junction unmatched. The CDR3 has 15 amino acids. Looked up from germline, CDR1 is SGDLS and CDR2 is YYNGEE. CDR3 sequence: CASSVETGGGEKLFF. CDR3 nucleotide sequence: TGTGCCAGCAGCGTAGAGACAGGGGGAGGTGAAAAACTGTTTTTT. Variable domain in full (rest from reference TRBV9 and TRBJ1-4): DSGVTQTPKHLITATGQRVTLRCSPRSGDLSVYWYQQSLDQGLQFLIQYYNGEERAKGNILERFSAQQFPDLHSELNLSSLELGDSALYFCASSVETGGGEKLFFGSGTQLSVL.

This chain links TRBV6-1 with TRBJ2-1; a weak D match, TRBD1 (5 bases). In germline, CDR1 is MNHNS, CDR2 SASEGT. V was clipped by 1 base and J by 3 bases, with 10 bases between them. The CDR3 covers 15 residues. The CDR3 DNA reads as TGTGCCAGCAGTGAAGAACAGGTCCGCTACAATGAGCAGTTCTTC. It encodes CASSEEQVRYNEQFF.

The chain couples TRBV25-1 to TRBJ2-5; the D gene is possibly TRBD1 (6 bases). The CDR3 contains 14 residues. V was clipped by 4 bases and J by 2 bases, with 11 bases between them. Germline V lookup: CDR1 MGHDK, CDR2 SYGVNS. In nucleotides, the CDR3 is TGTGCCAGCAGTGGAGACAGGTTTCAAGAGACCCAGTACTTC. Its protein is CASSGDRFQETQYF.